The 11 T cell receptor beta chains presented below share a single source sample, sequenced in a study of read filtering for tumor transcriptome and immune sequencing. From approximately 430 ng of RNA, a library with molecular barcoded alpha/delta and beta/gamma adaptors was made. TCRdb re-analysed the reads in MiXCR, keeping a single row per CDR3 protein. The table has around 65,000 distinct CDR3 sequences, 15% to 25% seen once. Sequences were obtained from a population of CD138-negative cells sorted from bone marrow. The receptors derive from a donor aged 40 or over with multiple myeloma.

As to this clonotype: One end of the junction varies from germline; a read error may be responsible. The chain couples TRBV29-1 to TRBJ1-1, with D hard to call. The length of the CDR3 is 11 residues. In germline, CDR1 is SQVTM, CDR2 ANQGSEA. Written as DNA, the CDR3 is TGCAGCGTTGCAGATAACACTCAAGCTTTCTTT. The encoded protein is CSVADNTQAFF.

This clonotype was detected ten times or more. This chain's CDR3 is CASSSTQRRRKENNEQFF. In DNA, the CDR3 is TGTGCCAGCAGCTCGACCCAACGTCGGAGGAAGGAAAACAATGAGCAGTTCTTC. This sequence joins TRBV7-3 and TRBJ2-1; weak D call: TRBD2 (5 bases). V was clipped by 4 bases and J by 5 bases, with 24 bases between them. This CDR3 is 18 amino acids long. From germline, CDR1 is SGHTA and CDR2 FQGTGA.

This clonotype was observed many times. J is TRBJ2-3 and V is TRBV6-1, with 7 bases fitting TRBD1. Germline V gives CDR1 MNHNS, CDR2 SASEGT. The CDR3 spans 15 residues. Trimming took 6 bases from V and 2 from J; bases not matched to a gene: 8. The CDR3 nucleotides read TGTGCCAGCAGCCCGACAGGGTTCCACACAGATACGCAGTATTTT. Its translation is CASSPTGFHTDTQYF.

The sample holds a few counts of this clonotype. The chain links TRBV5-1 to TRBJ1-6; 7 bases align to TRBD1. The germline V gene has CDR1 SGHRS and CDR2 YFSETQ. J lost 9 bases, V lost 3 bases, and 6 bases had no gene match. The CDR3 covers 14 residues. The CDR3 protein is CASSSYRGGSPLHF. For the CDR3, the DNA is TGCGCCAGCAGCTCCTACAGGGGAGGTTCACCCCTCCACTTT.

This clonotype was seen many times. This sequence joins TRBV3-1 and TRBJ2-7; 12 nucleotides match TRBD1. The CDR3 sequence is 17 residues long. Germline V gene sequence: CDR1 LGHDT, CDR2 YNNKEL (reference sequence). After removal of 6 bases from V and 1 base from J, the junction contained 10 bases not matched to a gene. The CDR3 DNA reads TGTGCCAGCAGACTACCTAGGGACAGGGGGCGATCCTACGAGCAGTACTTC. As protein: CASRLPRDRGRSYEQYF.

This sequence joins TRBV15 and TRBJ1-5; D perhaps matches TRBD1 (6 bases). The CDR3 loop spans 14 amino acids. With 0 bases removed from V and 7 bases from J, the gap between germline ends came to 10 bases. CDR1 and CDR2 (germline): LNHNV, YYDKDF (reference sequence). The CDR3 here is CATSRDRGEQPQHF. The CDR3 bases are TGTGCCACCAGCAGAGACAGGGGCGAGCAGCCCCAGCATTTT.

The chain uses TRBV25-1 and TRBJ2-3; 14 positions match TRBD2. The V gene's germline CDR1 is MGHDK and CDR2 SYGVNS. The CDR3 runs to 17 residues. V gave up 1 base and J gave up 4 bases; unmatched junction bases: 4. The CDR3 DNA follows: TGTGCCAGCAGTGAATTGGGACTAGCGGGAGTATCAGATACGCAGTATTTT. This encodes CASSELGLAGVSDTQYF.

As concerns this clonotype: This may be a read error: a much more frequent sequence differs by one nucleotide. This chain connects TRBV28 to TRBJ2-5; TRBD1 agrees at 7 bases. Germline CDR1 reads MDHEN; CDR2 reads SYDVKM. The CDR3 sequence is 16 residues long. V lost 3 bases and J lost 4; bases outside the gene matches: 11. CDR3 loop: CASSFQGTAKRETQYF. Written as DNA, the CDR3 is TGTGCCAGCAGTTTCCAAGGGACAGCCAAGAGAGAGACCCAGTACTTC.

In the case of this clonotype: A much more abundant neighbour one base away suggests this may be a read error. No conserved phenylalanine or tryptophan ends this CDR3, so it is likely a read error. The DNA of the CDR3 is TGCAGCGTTGAAGATCAAGTGGGAAACACCGGGGAGCTGTTTTCT. This translates into CSVEDQVGNTGELFS. The genes are TRBV29-1 and TRBJ2-2; D not certain. CDR3 length: 15 amino acids. V gave up 0 bases and J gave up 2 bases, with 10 bases separating them. Germline values: CDR1 SQVTM, CDR2 ANQGSEA.

This clonotype was observed at least ten times. The chain recombines TRBV12-3 or TRBV12-4 with TRBJ2-7, with 11 bases lining up with TRBD1. V dropped 6 bases and J dropped 6; count of bases not matched to a gene: 7. The CDR3 runs to 14 residues. The CDR3 bases are TGTGCCAGCAGGGGGACAGGGGGATCCCTCGAGCAGTACTTC. It specifies CASRGTGGSLEQYF.

The sample holds many counts of this clonotype. The chain couples TRBV5-1 to TRBJ2-2; D remains unclear. This CDR3 contains 16 residues. Germline CDR1 and CDR2: SGHRS and YFSETQ. Trimming shortened V by 0 bases and J by 6 bases, and 15 bases separated the two germline ends. The CDR3 DNA follows: TGCGCCAGCAGCTTGGAGGGCAGGTCGAGCGCCGGGGAGCTGTTTTTT. This sequence encodes CASSLEGRSSAGELFF.